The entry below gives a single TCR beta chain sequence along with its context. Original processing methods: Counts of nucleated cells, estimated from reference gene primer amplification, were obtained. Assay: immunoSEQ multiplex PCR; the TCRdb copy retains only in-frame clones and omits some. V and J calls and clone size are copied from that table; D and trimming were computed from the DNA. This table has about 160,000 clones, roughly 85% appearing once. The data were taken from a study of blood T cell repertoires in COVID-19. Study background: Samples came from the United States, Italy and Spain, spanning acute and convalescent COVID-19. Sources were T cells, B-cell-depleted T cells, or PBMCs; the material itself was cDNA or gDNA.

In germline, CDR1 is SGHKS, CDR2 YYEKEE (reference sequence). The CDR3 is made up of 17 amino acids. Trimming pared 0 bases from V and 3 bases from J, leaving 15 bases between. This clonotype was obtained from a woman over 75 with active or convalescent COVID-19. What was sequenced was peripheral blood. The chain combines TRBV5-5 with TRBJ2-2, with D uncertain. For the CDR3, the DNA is TGTGCCAGCAGCTTGGGTGGGCTACCATCTCACACCGGGGAGCTGTTTTTT. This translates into CASSLGGLPSHTGELFF.